What follows describes a single TCR beta chain. Every bulk PBMC sample received the same 350 ng of DNA. TCRdb's table, derived via immunoSEQ multiplex PCR, lists solely in-frame clones and lacks some. The sample has roughly 8,000 clones; more than 70% are singletons. Time point: week 3, after first cycle of checkpoint inhibitor. This specimen comes from a study of blood T cell dynamics during melanoma immunotherapy. The receptor was derived from a human donor with melanoma. The material was blood, obtained from a patient treated with checkpoint blockade.

The CDR3 DNA reads as TGTGCCATCGACAGCGGATATACGCAGTATTTT. As protein: CAIDSGYTQYF. The gene calls are TRBV10-3 and TRBJ2-3; the D call may be TRBD1 or TRBD2 (5 bases each). This CDR3 region has 11 residues. Trimming left V 8 bases short and J 7 bases short, with 10 bases between. In germline, CDR1 is ENHRY, CDR2 SYGVKD.